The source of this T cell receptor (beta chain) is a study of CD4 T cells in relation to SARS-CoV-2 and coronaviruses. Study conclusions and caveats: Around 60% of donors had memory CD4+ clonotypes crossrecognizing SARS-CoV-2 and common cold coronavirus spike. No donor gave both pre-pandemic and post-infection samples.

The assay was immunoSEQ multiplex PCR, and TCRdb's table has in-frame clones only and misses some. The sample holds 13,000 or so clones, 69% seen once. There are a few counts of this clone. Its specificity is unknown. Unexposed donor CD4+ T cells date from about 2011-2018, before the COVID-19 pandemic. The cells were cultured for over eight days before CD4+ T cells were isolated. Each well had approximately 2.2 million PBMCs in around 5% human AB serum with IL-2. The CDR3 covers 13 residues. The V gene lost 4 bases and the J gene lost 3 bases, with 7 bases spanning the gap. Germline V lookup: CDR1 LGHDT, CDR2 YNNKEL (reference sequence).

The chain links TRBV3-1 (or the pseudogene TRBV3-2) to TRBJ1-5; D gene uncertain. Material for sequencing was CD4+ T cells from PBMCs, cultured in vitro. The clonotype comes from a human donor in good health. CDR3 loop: CASSRGDNQPQHF. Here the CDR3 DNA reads TGTGCCAGCAGCCGGGGAGACAATCAGCCCCAGCATTTT.